Shown below are 22 T cell receptor beta chains from a single sample sequenced in a study of neurological immune-mediated disorders. MiXCR, run by TCRdb on the 5' RACE reads, gives a single entry per CDR3 protein. The sample comprises some 43,000 distinct CDR3 sequences, over 2% of which are singletons, and 12% rests with the top ten. What was sequenced was PBMCs. These receptors came from a man younger than 45 with multiple sclerosis.

This clonotype was seen repeatedly, ten times or more. This chain links TRBV20-1 with TRBJ2-7; 11 bases fit TRBD2. J gave up 2 bases and V 6 bases, and 6 bases lay outside the gene matches. Germline CDR1 DFQATT, CDR2 SNEGSKA (reference sequence). This CDR3 spans 14 amino acids. This CDR3 is CSAGLAARTYEQYF. As DNA, the CDR3 is TGCAGTGCGGGACTAGCGGCCAGAACCTACGAGCAGTACTTC.

This clonotype appeared many times. The J gene is TRBJ1-5, the V gene TRBV5-1; the match to TRBD1 covers 7 bases. V lost 0 bases, J lost 7 bases, and 4 bases stayed unmatched. Germline V gene lookup returns CDR1 SGHRS and CDR2 YFSETQ. This CDR3 is 14 amino acids long. The DNA for the CDR3 is TGCGCCAGCAGCTTGGGACAGGGAGGACAGCCCCAGCATTTT. This sequence encodes CASSLGQGGQPQHF.

The V and J genes are TRBV28 and TRBJ2-3; D may correspond to TRBD1 or TRBD2 (5 bases each). The CDR3 has 16 residues. Deletions cut 3 bases from V and 4 bases from J, with 17 bases between. Germline V gives CDR1 MDHEN, CDR2 SYDVKM. This CDR3 reads CASSFGESGQADTQYF. For the CDR3, the DNA is TGTGCCAGCAGTTTCGGGGAGTCAGGGCAGGCAGATACGCAGTATTTT.

This clonotype was observed many times. The gene calls are TRBV20-1 and TRBJ2-4; TRBD1 matches 7 bases. Germline CDR1 and CDR2: DFQATT and SNEGSKA (reference sequence). The ends lost 3 bases at V and 0 bases at J; junction bases unmatched: 8. The CDR3 is 16 residues long. The CDR3 is CSASPGTDVAKNIQYF. The DNA of the CDR3 is TGCAGTGCTAGTCCCGGGACAGACGTAGCCAAAAACATTCAGTACTTC.

This clonotype was recorded at least ten times. This chain links TRBV19 with TRBJ2-3, with D tentatively TRBD2 (6 bases). This CDR3 is 18 amino acids long. CDR1 is LNHDA, CDR2 SQIVND, per germline (reference sequence). The V end lost 4 bases, the J end lost 0 bases, and 20 bases lay between the germline ends. This CDR3 reads CASSKALTYGTSTDTQYF. In nucleotides, the CDR3 is TGTGCCAGTAGTAAGGCCCTAACGTACGGGACTAGCACAGATACGCAGTATTTT.

The rearrangement links TRBV5-1 to TRBJ2-7; 10 positions match TRBD1. This CDR3 spans 15 amino acids. V lost 4 bases to trimming and J lost 2 bases; unmatched junction nucleotides: 6. Germline loops: CDR1 SGHRS, CDR2 YFSETQ. In nucleotides, the CDR3 is TGCGCCAGCAGCCGGGGGACAGGGGAGGCCTACGAGCAGTACTTC. It is translated as CASSRGTGEAYEQYF.

This clonotype was recorded a few times. The chain has TRBV7-6 and TRBJ1-1, with no clear D. CDR3 size: 15 residues. The germline V gene has CDR1 SGHVS and CDR2 FNYEAQ. Deletions cut 1 base from V and 4 bases from J, with 13 bases between. The CDR3 here is CASSLGPGSTTEAFF. The DNA of the CDR3 is TGTGCCAGCAGCTTAGGTCCGGGATCGACCACTGAAGCTTTCTTT.

This clonotype was recorded many times. The genes are TRBV20-1 and TRBJ2-7, with D unclear. From germline, CDR1 is DFQATT and CDR2 SNEGSKA (reference sequence). V gave up 6 bases and J gave up 0 bases, with 12 bases separating them. The length of the CDR3 is 13 residues. The CDR3 DNA reads as TGCAGTGCCCAACGTCGGAGCTCCTACGAGCAGTACTTC. This codes for CSAQRRSSYEQYF.

There are many counts of this clonotype. The V gene is TRBV3-1, the J gene TRBJ2-5, with D unclear. Germline V CDR1 and CDR2: LGHDT, YNNKEL (reference sequence). With 4 bases removed from V and 1 base from J, the gap between germline ends came to 10 bases. The CDR3 has 14 amino acids. As DNA, the CDR3 is TGTGCCAGCAGCCCCAGTTGGGGCCAAGAGACCCAGTACTTC. The encoded protein is CASSPSWGQETQYF.

This clonotype was counted ten times or more. This chain uses TRBV6-5 with TRBJ2-7; the D gene is possibly TRBD1 (6 bases). V was clipped by 7 bases and J by 2 bases, with 12 bases between them. The CDR3 is 13 residues long. Looked up from germline, CDR1 is MNHEY and CDR2 is SVGAGI. The CDR3 DNA is TGTGCCAGCATGGGGGCTGGACCCTACGAGCAGTACTTC. Translation: CASMGAGPYEQYF.

This clonotype has at least ten counts. The chain links TRBV10-2 to TRBJ1-2; the match to TRBD1 covers 9 bases. The CDR3 length is 17 residues. V gave up 3 bases and J gave up 0 bases; unmatched junction bases: 8. Looked up from germline, CDR1 is WSHSY and CDR2 is SAAADI. CDR3: CASSDAGTGRANYGYTF. As DNA, the CDR3 is TGCGCCAGCAGTGATGCCGGGACAGGGCGGGCTAACTATGGCTACACCTTC.

This clonotype was observed a handful of times. The rearrangement uses TRBV7-2 and TRBJ2-7; 7 bases align to TRBD1. The CDR3 is 13 amino acids. V dropped 4 bases and J dropped 3; count of bases not matched to a gene: 3. Germline loops: CDR1 SGHTA, CDR2 FQGNSA. DNA of the CDR3: TGTGCCAGCAGCTCGGGACAGAGCTACGAGCAGTACTTC. Translating it yields CASSSGQSYEQYF. Full variable domain (rest looked up from reference TRBV7-2 and TRBJ2-7): GAGVSQSPSNKVTEKGKDVELRCDPISGHTALYWYRQSLGQGLEFLIYFQGNSAPDKSGLPSDRFSAERTGGSVSTLTIQRTQQEDSAVYLCASSSGQSYEQYFGPGTRLTVT.

This clonotype was counted at least ten times. The rearrangement joins TRBV20-1 to TRBJ1-6, with 7 bases aligning to TRBD1. The CDR3 spans 14 residues. With V trimmed by 0 bases and J by 9 bases, 5 bases remained unmatched. In germline, CDR1 is DFQATT, CDR2 SNEGSKA (reference sequence). The CDR3 nucleotides read TGCAGTGCTAGAGATCAGGGGGACAGTTCACCCCTCCACTTT. Residues: CSARDQGDSSPLHF.

This clonotype showed up many times. The J gene is TRBJ2-4, the V gene TRBV11-2, with 7 bases matching TRBD1. The CDR3 loop spans 14 amino acids. V lost 2 bases and J lost 4; bases outside the gene matches: 2. Germline lookup yields CDR1 SGHAT and CDR2 FQNNGV. CDR3 sequence: CASSLTTGKNIQYF. The CDR3 DNA is TGTGCCAGCAGCTTAACGACAGGGAAAAACATTCAGTACTTC. Full variable domain (rest looked up from reference TRBV11-2 and TRBJ2-4): EAGVAQSPRYKIIEKRQSVAFWCNPISGHATLYWYQQILGQGPKLLIQFQNNGVVDDSQLPKDRFSAERLKGVDSTLKIQPAKLEDSAVYLCASSLTTGKNIQYFGAGTRLSVL.

In its sample, this clonotype was seen a few times. This chain uses TRBV27 with TRBJ1-4; maybe TRBD1 (5 bases). V was shortened by 7 bases and J by 7 bases, with 16 bases between the two germline ends. CDR1 is MNHEY and CDR2 is SMNVEV in the germline V gene (reference sequence). This CDR3 has 14 amino acids. The CDR3 DNA sequence: TGTGCCAGCAAGTCAGGGTTCTCGGGTGAAAAACTGTTTTTT. Its protein is CASKSGFSGEKLFF. The variable domain in full, completed from reference TRBV27 and TRBJ1-4, reads EAQVTQNPRYLITVTGKKLTVTCSQNMNHEYMSWYRQDPGLGLRQIYYSMNVEVTDKGDVPEGYKVSRKEKRNFPLILESPSPNQTSLYFCASKSGFSGEKLFFGSGTQLSVL.

This clonotype was seen ten or more times. The chain joins TRBV20-1 to TRBJ1-6; D remains unclear. V was shortened by 0 bases and J by 6 bases, with 6 bases between the two germline ends. Germline values: CDR1 DFQATT, CDR2 SNEGSKA (reference sequence). The CDR3 loop spans 13 amino acids. This CDR3 reads CSARDPINSPLHF. Written as DNA, the CDR3 is TGCAGTGCTAGAGACCCTATTAATTCACCCCTCCACTTT.

This clonotype was detected ten times or more. The J gene is TRBJ1-5, the V gene TRBV10-3; TRBD1 matches 8 bases. Per germline, CDR1 ENHRY and CDR2 SYGVKD. There are 14 residues in the CDR3. The trim removed 2 bases at V and 8 bases at J, leaving 5 bases unmatched. This chain's CDR3 is CAISETGGVEPQHF. The CDR3 region has the DNA TGTGCCATCAGTGAGACAGGGGGAGTAGAGCCCCAGCATTTT.

The table lists this clonotype with many counts. The chain uses TRBV5-1 and TRBJ2-7; 10 bases fit TRBD1. The V and J ends lost 2 bases and 1 base, in that order; junction bases with no gene match: 3. CDR3 length: 15 amino acids. Germline V gene data show CDR1 as SGHRS and CDR2 as YFSETQ. CDR3 protein: CASSLPGQGSYEQYF. CDR3 nucleotide sequence: TGCGCCAGCAGCTTACCGGGACAGGGGTCCTACGAGCAGTACTTC.

This clonotype was found many times. The V and J genes are TRBV20-1 and TRBJ2-3, with D perhaps assigned TRBD1 or TRBD2 (5 bases each). Germline V lookup: CDR1 DFQATT, CDR2 SNEGSKA (reference sequence). The CDR3 is 14 residues long. The V gene lost 3 bases and the J gene lost 2 bases, with 12 bases spanning the gap. CDR3 coding DNA: TGCAGTGCTAGGAGGGGCCAGGTCACAGATACGCAGTATTTT. It translates to CSARRGQVTDTQYF.

Many counts were recorded for this clonotype. The chain employs TRBV9 and TRBJ1-2; 7 nucleotides align to TRBD1. Germline loops: CDR1 SGDLS, CDR2 YYNGEE. CDR3 length: 17 residues. V trimming: 3 bases; J trimming: 7 bases; junction bases outside the gene matches: 18. This CDR3 reads CASSAQSRQTGLGGYTF. CDR3 DNA sequence: TGTGCCAGCAGCGCCCAAAGTAGACAGACAGGGCTCGGTGGCTACACCTTC. The whole variable domain, filled in from reference TRBV9 and TRBJ1-2, reads DSGVTQTPKHLITATGQRVTLRCSPRSGDLSVYWYQQSLDQGLQFLIQYYNGEERAKGNILERFSAQQFPDLHSELNLSSLELGDSALYFCASSAQSRQTGLGGYTFGSGTRLTVV.

At least ten counts were recorded for this clonotype. J is TRBJ1-4 and V is TRBV7-9, with TRBD1 matching 9 bases. Germline V lookup: CDR1 SEHNR, CDR2 FQNEAQ (reference sequence). The V segment lost 0 bases and the J segment 7 bases; nucleotides outside the gene matches: 0. The CDR3 extends over 14 amino acids. The CDR3 DNA reads as TGTGCCAGCAGCTTAGCGGACAGGGGTGAAAAACTGTTTTTT. Protein product: CASSLADRGEKLFF.

The table lists this clonotype with many counts. The chain has TRBV9 and TRBJ2-7, with D perhaps given as TRBD1 or TRBD2 (5 bases each). Trimming stripped 0 bases from V and 9 bases from J, with 16 bases between. This CDR3 has 14 amino acids. Germline CDR1 SGDLS, CDR2 YYNGEE. As DNA, the CDR3 is TGTGCCAGCAGCGTAGGAGGGGAACGGGGTGTGCAGTACTTC. Amino acid sequence: CASSVGGERGVQYF. Full variable domain (rest looked up from reference TRBV9 and TRBJ2-7): DSGVTQTPKHLITATGQRVTLRCSPRSGDLSVYWYQQSLDQGLQFLIQYYNGEERAKGNILERFSAQQFPDLHSELNLSSLELGDSALYFCASSVGGERGVQYFGPGTRLTVT.